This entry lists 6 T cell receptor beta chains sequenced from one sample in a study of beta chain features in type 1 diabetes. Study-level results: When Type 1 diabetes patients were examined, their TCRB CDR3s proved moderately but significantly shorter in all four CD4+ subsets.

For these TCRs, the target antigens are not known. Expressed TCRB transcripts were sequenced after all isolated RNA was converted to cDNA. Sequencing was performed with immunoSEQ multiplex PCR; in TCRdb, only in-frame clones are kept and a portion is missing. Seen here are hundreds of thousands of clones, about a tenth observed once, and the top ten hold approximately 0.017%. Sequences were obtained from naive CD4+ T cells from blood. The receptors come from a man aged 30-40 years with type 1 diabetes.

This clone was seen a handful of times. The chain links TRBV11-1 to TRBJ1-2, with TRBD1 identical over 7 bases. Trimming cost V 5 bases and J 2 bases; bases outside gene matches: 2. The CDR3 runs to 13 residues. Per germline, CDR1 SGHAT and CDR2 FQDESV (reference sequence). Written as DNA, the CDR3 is TGTGCCAGCAGCGAGGGGGCGAACTATGGCTACACCTTC. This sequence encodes CASSEGANYGYTF.

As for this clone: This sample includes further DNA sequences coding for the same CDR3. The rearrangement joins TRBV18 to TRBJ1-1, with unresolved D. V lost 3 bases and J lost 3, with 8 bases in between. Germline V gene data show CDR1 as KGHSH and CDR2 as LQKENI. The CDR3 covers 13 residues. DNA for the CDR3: TGTGCCAGCTCACCTGGGCAGGACACTGAAGCTTTCTTT. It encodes CASSPGQDTEAFF.

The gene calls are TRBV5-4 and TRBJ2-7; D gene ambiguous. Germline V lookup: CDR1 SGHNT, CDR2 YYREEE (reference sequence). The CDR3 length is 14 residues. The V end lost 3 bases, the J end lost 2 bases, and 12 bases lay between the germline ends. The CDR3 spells CASSSSKSAYEQYF. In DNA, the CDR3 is TGTGCCAGCAGCTCTTCAAAAAGCGCCTACGAGCAGTACTTC.

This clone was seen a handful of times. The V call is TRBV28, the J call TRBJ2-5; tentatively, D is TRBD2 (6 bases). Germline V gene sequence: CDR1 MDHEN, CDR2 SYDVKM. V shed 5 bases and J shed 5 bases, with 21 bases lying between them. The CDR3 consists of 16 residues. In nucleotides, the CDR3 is TGTGCCAGCAGTCAACGACTAGTCGCGCTTAGGGAGACCCAGTACTTC. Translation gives CASSQRLVALRETQYF. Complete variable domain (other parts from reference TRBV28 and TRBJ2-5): DVKVTQSSRYLVKRTGEKVFLECVQDMDHENMFWYRQDPGLGLRLIYFSYDVKMKEKGDIPEGYSVSREKKERFSLILESASTNQTSMYLCASSQRLVALRETQYFGPGTRLLVL.

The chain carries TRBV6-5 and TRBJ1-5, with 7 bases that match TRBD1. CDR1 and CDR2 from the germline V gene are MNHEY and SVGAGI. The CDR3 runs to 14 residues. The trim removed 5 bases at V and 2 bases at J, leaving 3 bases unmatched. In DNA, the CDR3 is TGTGCCAGCAGTACCGGACAGGGCAATCAGCCCCAGCATTTT. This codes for CASSTGQGNQPQHF.

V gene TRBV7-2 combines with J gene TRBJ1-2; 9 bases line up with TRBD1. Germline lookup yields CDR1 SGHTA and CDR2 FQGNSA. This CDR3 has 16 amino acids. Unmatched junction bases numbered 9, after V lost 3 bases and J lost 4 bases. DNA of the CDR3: TGTGCCAGCAGCTTCAGGGACAGGGCCCAAAGCTATGGCTACACCTTC. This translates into CASSFRDRAQSYGYTF. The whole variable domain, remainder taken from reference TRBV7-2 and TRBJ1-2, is GAGVSQSPSNKVTEKGKDVELRCDPISGHTALYWYRQSLGQGLEFLIYFQGNSAPDKSGLPSDRFSAERTGGSVSTLTIQRTQQEDSAVYLCASSFRDRAQSYGYTFGSGTRLTVV.